What follows describes a single TCR beta chain. No antigen is known for it. No base qualities exist here, and no much larger clone lies one base off it. This sample is drawn from a study of T cell changes during pregnancy in multiple sclerosis (dated by TCRdb to between 2019 and 2020). Broadly, across the study: Changes in the T cell repertoire over the course of pregnancy were examined in this study in women with multiple sclerosis.

The library was prepared using the immunoSEQ multiplex PCR assay. Drawn from immuneACCESS, this table holds only the in-frame rearrangements with V and J called that TCRdb kept. Clones are partly lost; checked studies trace under half to an unresolved V gene and leave the rest unexplained. The sample data list about 58,000 clones, and around 93% of these were observed just once. The ten largest account for less than 5% of the sample. Trimming removed 3 bases from V and 8 bases from J; the gene matches leave 7 bases unexplained. Based on the germline V gene (reference sequence), the CDR1 and CDR2 sequences are LNHDA and SQIVND. The CDR3 covers 14 residues, taking in both the cysteine and the phenylalanine. CDR3 DNA only is kept here, 42 bases in frame from base 1.

Rearrangement joined TRBV19 to TRBJ2-1; TRBD2 lines up with 7 middle nucleotides. This specimen was CD8+ T cells from peripheral blood mononuclear cells, taken in the second trimester of pregnancy. The source is a female donor with multiple sclerosis, enrolled in a pregnancy study. In nucleotide form, the sequence is TGTGCCAGTAGTATGTGGGAGGGCCTGGATGAGCAGTTCTTC. Its translation reads: CASSMWEGLDEQFF. With the rest looked up from the reference TRBV19 and TRBJ2-1 genes rather than sequenced, the full variable domain is DGGITQSPKYLFRKEGQNVTLSCEQNLNHDAMYWYRQDPGQGLRLIYYSQIVNDFQKGDIAEGYSVSREKKESFPLTVTSAQKNPTAFYLCASSMWEGLDEQFFGPGTRLTVL.